The 3 T cell receptor beta chains presented below share a single source sample, sequenced in a study of cytomegalovirus exposure and HLA in healthy donors. PCR was performed using 60 Vbeta and 13 Jbeta primers. This table comes from immunoSEQ multiplex PCR, and its TCRdb copy is limited to in-frame clones, with some not included. Of fewer than 80,000 clones in the sample, roughly 75% are singletons; the top ten hold approximately 22%. The sequenced sample consisted of PBMCs. Receptor source: a woman aged 40 to 50 in good health and CMV-seropositive.

This clone has only one observation. The chain uses TRBV5-1 and TRBJ2-7, with 8 positions matching TRBD1. Germline loops: CDR1 SGHRS, CDR2 YFSETQ. V shed 0 bases, J shed 3 bases, and the junction held 14 bases outside the gene matches. This CDR3 is 18 amino acids long. CDR3 coding DNA: TGCGCCAGCAGCTTGGGCCCTTCCTGGACAGGGAGGATCTACGAGCAGTACTTC. This encodes CASSLGPSWTGRIYEQYF.

This chain joins TRBV18 and TRBJ2-1; unclear D gene. Germline V lookup: CDR1 KGHSH, CDR2 LQKENI. Trimming took 2 bases from V and 7 from J, leaving 9 bases between them. This CDR3 has 13 residues. The CDR3 coding sequence is TGTGCCAGCTCACCAGATTGGCGGAATGAGCAGTTCTTC. Translation: CASSPDWRNEQFF. The full variable domain, completed using reference TRBV18 and TRBJ2-1, is NAGVMQNPRHLVRRRGQEARLRCSPMKGHSHVYWYRQLPEEGLKFMVYLQKENIIDESGMPKERFSAEFPKEGPSILRIQQVVRGDSAAYFCASSPDWRNEQFFGPGTRLTVL.

This chain joins TRBV11-2 and TRBJ1-2; D not resolved. The CDR3 length is 13 residues. The V gene's germline CDR1 is SGHAT and CDR2 FQNNGV. The ends were cut back, 0 bases at V and 8 bases at J, with 10 bases in the middle. The CDR3 spells CASSLETESGYTF. The CDR3 region has the DNA TGTGCCAGCAGCTTAGAAACAGAGAGCGGCTACACCTTC.